This is a list of T cell receptor beta chains from one sample in a study of early T cells in non-severe SARS-CoV-2 infection. TCRdb fed the 5' RACE reads into MiXCR, producing one record per CDR3 protein. The table shows about 58,000 distinct CDR3 sequences, with under 10% occurring only once. The specimen was whole blood. The receptors shown here come from an adult who was a healthcare worker with PCR-confirmed SARS-CoV-2 infection or an uninfected control (not recorded which). Both conserved end residues are part of each CDR3. D genes are given only for firm matches. Part of the rows lack a size; the others show once, few, many or a class for expanded clones.

v_gene	j_gene	abundance	d_gene	CDR3aa	CDR3nt
TRBV18	TRBJ2-5	.	.	CASSPSLSVQETQYF	TGTGCCAGCTCACCTTCCTTGTCAGTCCAAGAGACCCAGTACTTC
TRBV7-3	TRBJ2-7	many	.	CASSQSAGATYEQYF	TGTGCCAGCAGCCAGTCGGCAGGGGCGACCTACGAGCAGTACTTC
TRBV20-1	TRBJ2-1	many	.	CSAPLGSSAYNEQFF	TGCAGTGCTCCCCTAGGATCTAGCGCCTACAATGAGCAGTTCTTC
TRBV7-7	TRBJ2-3	.	TRBD2	CASSLTSVPTDTQYF	TGTGCCAGCAGCCTGACTAGCGTCCCCACAGATACGCAGTATTTT
TRBV6-1	TRBJ2-3	many	.	CASRDLYTDTQYF	TGTGCCAGCAGAGACCTCTACACAGATACGCAGTATTTT
TRBV21-1	TRBJ2-5	few	.	CASSKAGRGTQETQYF	TGTGCCAGCAGCAAAGCGGGACGGGGTACCCAAGAGACCCAGTACTTC
TRBV2	TRBJ2-1	many	.	CASSEQGIGEQFF	TGTGCCAGCAGTGAACAGGGGATTGGTGAGCAGTTCTTC
TRBV10-3	TRBJ2-7	.	TRBD1	CAISDPTGVEQYF	TGTGCCATCAGTGACCCGACAGGGGTCGAGCAGTACTTC
TRBV11-2	TRBJ1-1	.	.	CASSLDWGSEAFF	TGTGCCAGCAGCTTAGATTGGGGTTCCGAAGCTTTCTTT
TRBV2	TRBJ1-4	few	TRBD1	CASSRQGAFENEKLFF	TGTGCCAGCAGTAGACAGGGGGCCTTCGAAAATGAAAAACTGTTTTTT
TRBV7-2	TRBJ2-7	many	.	CASSSGLRISSYEQYF	TGTGCCAGCAGCTCCGGGTTGAGGATTAGCTCCTACGAGCAGTACTTC
TRBV5-1	TRBJ2-1	.	.	CASSLTGPGNEQFF	TGCGCCAGCAGCTTGACGGGGCCGGGCAATGAGCAGTTCTTC
TRBV4-2	TRBJ2-1	many	.	CASSQRLLAQYNEQFF	TGTGCCAGCAGCCAAAGGCTACTAGCTCAGTACAATGAGCAGTTCTTC
TRBV12-3/TRBV12-4	TRBJ2-7	.	.	CASSPGTGFGEQYF	TGTGCCAGCAGTCCCGGGACGGGGTTTGGGGAGCAGTACTTC
TRBV28	TRBJ2-6	few	.	CASSLLGPDSGANVLTF	TGTGCCAGCAGTTTATTAGGGCCAGACTCTGGGGCCAACGTCCTGACTTTC
TRBV7-9	TRBJ2-7	.	.	CASSLASGGSHEQYF	TGTGCCAGCAGCTTAGCGTCGGGCGGGTCCCACGAGCAGTACTTC
TRBV7-9	TRBJ2-5	.	.	CASSLRDYQETQYF	TGTGCCAGCAGCTTGCGGGACTACCAAGAGACCCAGTACTTC
TRBV20-1	TRBJ2-5	many	TRBD2	CSASQAGGHQETQYF	TGCAGTGCTAGCCAAGCGGGAGGCCACCAAGAGACCCAGTACTTC
TRBV20-1	TRBJ1-2	.	TRBD1	CSAIPTGGGYYGYTF	TGCAGTGCTATCCCTACAGGGGGCGGTTACTATGGCTACACCTTC
TRBV7-2	TRBJ2-7	.	.	CASSHRSYEQYF	TGTGCCAGCAGCCACCGCTCCTACGAGCAGTACTTC
TRBV5-1	TRBJ1-1	.	.	CASSLVAGAAEAFF	TGCGCCAGCAGCTTGGTGGCAGGGGCGGCTGAAGCTTTCTTT
TRBV5-1	TRBJ2-3	.	TRBD2	CASSPGLAASTDTQYF	TGCGCCAGCAGCCCTGGACTAGCGGCTAGCACAGATACGCAGTATTTT
TRBV5-6	TRBJ2-1	many	.	CASSPGPRNEQFF	TGTGCCAGCAGCCCCGGACCTAGGAATGAGCAGTTCTTC
TRBV2	TRBJ1-4	.	.	CASRREEKLFF	TGTGCCAGCAGAAGGGAGGAAAAACTGTTTTTT
TRBV11-2	TRBJ2-7	.	TRBD2	CASSLEGLAYEQYF	TGTGCCAGCAGCTTAGAAGGACTAGCCTACGAGCAGTACTTC
TRBV4-1	TRBJ2-7	.	.	CASSQELGRRRHYEQYF	TGCGCCAGCAGCCAAGAGTTGGGTCGGCGAAGGCACTACGAGCAGTACTTC
TRBV11-2	TRBJ2-2	many	.	CASSLGNRELFF	TGTGCCAGCAGCTTGGGTAACAGGGAGCTGTTTTTT
TRBV7-9	TRBJ1-1	many	.	CASSPSSRSNTEAFF	TGTGCCAGCAGCCCCTCCTCGAGATCTAACACTGAAGCTTTCTTT
TRBV5-1	TRBJ1-1	.	TRBD1	CASRSDRDTEAFF	TGCGCCAGCAGATCCGACAGGGACACTGAAGCTTTCTTT
TRBV2	TRBJ2-1	many	TRBD2	CASSAPSGRANEQFF	TGTGCCAGCAGCGCACCTAGCGGGAGGGCCAATGAGCAGTTCTTC
TRBV4-1	TRBJ1-4	many	TRBD1	CASSLTQGLSREKLFF	TGCGCCAGCAGCCTGACACAGGGGCTGAGTAGAGAAAAACTGTTTTTT
TRBV24-1	TRBJ2-3	.	.	CATSLTDTQYF	TGTGCCACCAGTTTAACAGATACGCAGTATTTT
TRBV7-2	TRBJ1-4	few	.	CASSFVGATNEKLFF	TGTGCCAGCAGCTTTGTGGGTGCAACTAATGAAAAACTGTTTTTT
TRBV2	TRBJ2-1	.	.	CASSPPGEQFF	TGTGCCAGCAGCCCCCCCGGGGAGCAGTTCTTC
TRBV2	TRBJ1-5	many	.	CASRGDSNQPQHF	TGTGCCTCTAGGGGAGATAGCAATCAGCCCCAGCATTTT
TRBV2	TRBJ2-5	few	TRBD2	CASRLAGGPEETQYF	TGTGCCAGCAGGCTAGCGGGAGGGCCGGAAGAGACCCAGTACTTC
TRBV18	TRBJ1-1	.	.	CASSPSSGVMNTEAFF	TGTGCCAGCTCACCTTCATCCGGGGTCATGAACACTGAAGCTTTCTTT
TRBV28	TRBJ2-3	many	.	CATVGTHSTDTQYF	TGTGCCACCGTCGGGACACATAGCACAGATACGCAGTATTTT
TRBV28	TRBJ2-1	many	TRBD2	CASSFPTTGTTTFTAYNEQFF	TGTGCCAGCAGTTTTCCGACAACCGGGACTACTACCTTCACCGCCTACAATGAGCAGTTCTTC
TRBV11-2	TRBJ2-1	.	.	CASSFFPPGGGDEQFF	TGTGCCAGCAGCTTTTTTCCCCCTGGAGGGGGGGATGAGCAGTTCTTC
TRBV28	TRBJ2-3	many	TRBD2	CASSPTTSGSQTDTQYF	TGTGCCAGCAGTCCCACGACTAGCGGGAGTCAAACAGATACGCAGTATTTT